These 18 T cell receptor beta chains came from one sample sequenced in a study of technical replicates of blood from several donors. Repertoires were generated with immunoSEQ multiplex PCR, while TCRdb's copy carries only in-frame clones and drops some. The profile shows tens of thousands of clones, approximately 86% of them singletons. The source material was PBMCs. The origin of the receptors is a human donor in good health. Some clones in this sample may be carry-over from other donors' samples.

The CDR3 is CAISEGLAATDTQYF. For the CDR3, the DNA is TGTGCCATCAGTGAAGGACTAGCGGCAACAGATACGCAGTATTTT. This chain connects TRBV10-3 to TRBJ2-3; 10 bases match TRBD2. The J segment lost 3 bases and the V segment lost 3 bases, leaving 3 bases of the junction unmatched. CDR1 and CDR2 (germline): ENHRY, SYGVKD. The CDR3 covers 15 residues.

The J gene is TRBJ2-5, the V gene TRBV9, with a weak D call TRBD2 (6 bases). The V gene's germline CDR1 is SGDLS and CDR2 YYNGEE. The CDR3 is 14 residues long. V shed 6 bases and J shed 3 bases, with 15 bases lying between them. CDR3 protein: CASNLYGGEETQYF. In nucleotides, the CDR3 is TGTGCCAGCAATTTGTACGGGGGAGAAGAGACCCAGTACTTC.

The CDR3 sequence is CASSLPGGPYEQYF. CDR3 DNA: TGTGCCAGCAGCTTACCGGGAGGGCCCTACGAGCAGTACTTC. This chain connects TRBV7-2 to TRBJ2-7, with 8 bases identical to TRBD2. J lost 2 bases, V lost 2 bases, and 2 bases had no gene match. Germline-derived CDR1 and CDR2 are SGHTA and FQGNSA. CDR3 length: 14 residues.

The J gene is TRBJ2-7, the V gene TRBV30; possibly TRBD1 for D (5 bases). The ends were cut back, 1 base at V and 6 bases at J, with 13 bases in the middle. In germline, CDR1 is GTSNPN, CDR2 SVGIG (reference sequence). The CDR3 sequence is 13 residues long. The CDR3 spells CAWSGDSRPEQYF. The DNA for the CDR3 is TGTGCCTGGAGTGGCGACAGCAGGCCCGAGCAGTACTTC.

This rearrangement joins TRBV7-2 to TRBJ1-2; 7 nucleotides line up with TRBD1. CDR3 length equals 14 residues. Germline V gene lookup returns CDR1 SGHTA and CDR2 FQGNSA. The V gene end was trimmed by 5 bases and the J gene end by 3 bases; junction bases not matched to a gene: 6. CDR3 sequence reads: CASSPTGKDYGYTF. CDR3 nucleotides: TGTGCCAGCAGCCCGACAGGGAAGGACTATGGCTACACCTTC.

This rearrangement joins TRBV2 to TRBJ2-1; tentatively, D is TRBD2 (6 bases). The CDR3 is 15 amino acids. V was trimmed by 6 bases and J by 1 base, leaving 13 bases between them. Germline V gene lookup returns CDR1 SNHLY and CDR2 FYNNEI. For the CDR3, the DNA is TGTGCCAGCAGGGATAGACTAGTTTCCTACAATGAGCAGTTCTTC. Protein: CASRDRLVSYNEQFF. Filled out from reference TRBV2 and TRBJ2-1, the complete variable domain reads EPEVTQTPSHQVTQMGQEVILRCVPISNHLYFYWYRQILGQKVEFLVSFYNNEISEKSEIFDDQFSVERPDGSNFTLKIRSTKLEDSAMYFCASRDRLVSYNEQFFGPGTRLTVL.

The chain combines TRBV4-3 with TRBJ2-2, with D maybe TRBD2 (5 bases). Per the germline V gene, CDR1 is LGHNA and CDR2 is YSLEER. This CDR3 has 15 residues. Trimming cost V 0 bases and J 6 bases, with 11 bases left between them. The CDR3 is CASSQEGNGAGELFF. The CDR3 region has the DNA TGCGCCAGCAGCCAAGAAGGGAACGGGGCCGGGGAGCTGTTTTTT.

The chain employs TRBV6-5 and TRBJ1-2; 7 bases match TRBD1. Germline V gene data show CDR1 as MNHEY and CDR2 as SVGAGI. After removal of 6 bases from V and 7 bases from J, the junction contained 14 bases not matched to a gene. The CDR3 contains 15 residues. Written as DNA, the CDR3 is TGTGCCAGCAGAAATCCGGGACAGAGCTCGGCTGGCTACACCTTC. Amino acids: CASRNPGQSSAGYTF.

CDR3 DNA: TGTGCCAGCAGCTTGACAGGGGGAAACACCATATATTTT. Protein product: CASSLTGGNTIYF. V usage is TRBV5-4 and J usage is TRBJ1-3, with D perhaps TRBD1 (6 bases). The CDR3 extends over 13 amino acids. From germline, CDR1 is SGHNT and CDR2 YYREEE (reference sequence). The V and J ends lost 1 base and 4 bases respectively, with 6 bases between them.

The V gene is TRBV6-5, the J gene TRBJ2-7; D is possibly TRBD2 (6 bases). V lost 0 bases and J 4 bases, leaving 13 bases between the germline ends. Germline V gene lookup returns CDR1 MNHEY and CDR2 SVGAGI. The CDR3 spans 15 residues. The CDR3 DNA reads TGTGCCAGCAGTTACTCGAGGCGGGGTGAATACGAGCAGTACTTC. Its translation: CASSYSRRGEYEQYF.

This chain connects TRBV14 to TRBJ2-1, with 12 bases fitting TRBD2. The germline CDR1 and CDR2 sequences are SGHDN and FVKESK. V trimming: 5 bases; J trimming: 4 bases; junction bases outside the gene matches: 3. The CDR3 extends over 15 amino acids. CDR3 residues: CASSDGTSGYNEQFF. The CDR3 bases are TGTGCCAGCAGCGATGGGACTAGCGGGTACAATGAGCAGTTCTTC.

The chain links TRBV12-5 to TRBJ2-1, with D possibly being TRBD2 (5 bases). The V and J ends lost 2 bases and 3 bases respectively, with 14 bases between them. Germline V gives CDR1 LGHNT, CDR2 FRNRAP. This CDR3 has 16 residues. DNA for the CDR3: TGTGCTAGTGGTTTGAGTCGGGCGGCGGGCTACAATGAGCAGTTCTTC. The encoded protein is CASGLSRAAGYNEQFF.

The chain recombines TRBV27 with TRBJ1-4; 8 nucleotides align to TRBD1. The CDR3 is 16 amino acids. The V gene end was trimmed by 7 bases and the J gene end by 8 bases; junction bases not matched to a gene: 15. Germline V CDR1 and CDR2: MNHEY, SMNVEV (reference sequence). The CDR3 DNA sequence: TGTGCCAGCAACGTGAGAAGGACAGGGTTTGGCGAAAAACTGTTTTTT. Translating gives CASNVRRTGFGEKLFF. Drawing the rest from reference TRBV27 and TRBJ1-4, the complete variable domain is EAQVTQNPRYLITVTGKKLTVTCSQNMNHEYMSWYRQDPGLGLRQIYYSMNVEVTDKGDVPEGYKVSRKEKRNFPLILESPSPNQTSLYFCASNVRRTGFGEKLFFGSGTQLSVL.

The chain uses TRBV6-5 and TRBJ1-1; 7 nucleotides line up with TRBD1. The germline gives CDR1 MNHEY, CDR2 SVGAGI. The CDR3 totals 15 residues. Trimming at V came to 2 bases and at J to 1 base, leaving 4 bases not matched to a gene. This CDR3 reads CASSYRGQRNTEAFF. The CDR3 DNA sequence: TGTGCCAGCAGTTACAGGGGACAGAGGAACACTGAAGCTTTCTTT.

The V gene is TRBV9, the J gene TRBJ1-1, with D possibly matching TRBD1 (5 bases). From germline, CDR1 is SGDLS and CDR2 YYNGEE. V dropped 0 bases and J dropped 6 bases, with 15 bases sitting between them. This CDR3 is 15 amino acids long. The CDR3 nucleotides read TGTGCCAGCAGCGTAGTTGGGACTCGGACGGCTGAAGCTTTCTTT. Translation gives CASSVVGTRTAEAFF.

V and J are TRBV19 and TRBJ1-5, with D maybe TRBD1 (6 bases). Looked up from germline, CDR1 is LNHDA and CDR2 is SQIVND (reference sequence). The CDR3 has 14 residues. V gave up 6 bases and J gave up 7 bases, with 16 bases separating them. The CDR3, as DNA: TGTGCCAGTAGATTCCGGGACAACCTCCAGCCCCAGCATTTT. Translating it yields CASRFRDNLQPQHF.

The chain uses TRBV19 and TRBJ2-2; D is possibly TRBD2 (6 bases). The ends were cut back, 5 bases at V and 4 bases at J, with 14 bases in the middle. Germline V lookup: CDR1 LNHDA, CDR2 SQIVND (reference sequence). The length of the CDR3 is 15 residues. The CDR3 DNA reads as TGTGCCAGTAGTCTGGGGCTAGCGAGCACCGGGGAGCTGTTTTTT. Translation: CASSLGLASTGELFF.

V usage is TRBV5-1 and J usage is TRBJ1-2, with TRBD1 matching over 8 bases. In germline, CDR1 is SGHRS, CDR2 YFSETQ. This CDR3 region has 16 residues. With 3 bases clipped from V and 8 bases from J, the junction kept 15 bases outside the gene matches. The CDR3 loop reads CASSSRSGRGHDGYTF. The CDR3, as DNA: TGCGCCAGCAGCTCCCGGAGCGGCAGGGGGCACGACGGCTACACCTTC. The complete variable domain, with remaining parts taken from reference TRBV5-1 and TRBJ1-2, reads KAGVTQTPRYLIKTRGQQVTLSCSPISGHRSVSWYQQTPGQGLQFLFEYFSETQRNKGNFPGRFSGRQFSNSRSEMNVSTLELGDSALYLCASSSRSGRGHDGYTFGSGTRLTVV.